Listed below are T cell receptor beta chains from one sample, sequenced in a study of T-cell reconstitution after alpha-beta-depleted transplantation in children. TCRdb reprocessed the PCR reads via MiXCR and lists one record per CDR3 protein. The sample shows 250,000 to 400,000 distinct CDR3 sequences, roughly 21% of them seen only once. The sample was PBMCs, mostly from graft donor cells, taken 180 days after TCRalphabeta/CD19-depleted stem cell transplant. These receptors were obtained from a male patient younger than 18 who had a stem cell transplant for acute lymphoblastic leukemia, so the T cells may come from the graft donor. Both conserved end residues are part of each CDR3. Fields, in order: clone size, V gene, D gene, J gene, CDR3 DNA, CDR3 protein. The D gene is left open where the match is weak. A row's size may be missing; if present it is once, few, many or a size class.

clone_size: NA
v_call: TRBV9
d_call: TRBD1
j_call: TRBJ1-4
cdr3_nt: TGTGCCAGCAGCGGGACAGGGGGCCATGAAAAACTGTTTTTT
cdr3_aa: CASSGTGGHEKLFF

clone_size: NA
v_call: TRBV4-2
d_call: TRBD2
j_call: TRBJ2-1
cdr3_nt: TGTGCCAGCAGCCGGGAGGGCCTGGGACTCTCCTACAATGAGCAGTTCTTC
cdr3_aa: CASSREGLGLSYNEQFF

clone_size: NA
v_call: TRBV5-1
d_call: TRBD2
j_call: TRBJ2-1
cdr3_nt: TGCGCCAGCCGGGGCGGGAGGGCCTCCTACAATGAGCAGTTCTTC
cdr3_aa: CASRGGRASYNEQFF

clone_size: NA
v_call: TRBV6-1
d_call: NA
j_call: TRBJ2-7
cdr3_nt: TGTGCCAGCAGTGATTTTAATGAGCAGTACTTC
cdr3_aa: CASSDFNEQYF

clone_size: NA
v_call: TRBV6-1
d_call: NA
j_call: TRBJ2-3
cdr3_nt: TGTGCCAGCAGAGTTCACAGTAGCACAGATACGCAGTATTTT
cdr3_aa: CASRVHSSTDTQYF

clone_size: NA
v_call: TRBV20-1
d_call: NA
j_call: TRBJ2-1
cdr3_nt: TGCAGTGCTAGAAGGGGACCGCTCTCTTCGTTCTTC
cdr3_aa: CSARRGPLSSFF

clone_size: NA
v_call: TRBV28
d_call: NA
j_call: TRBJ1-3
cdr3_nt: TGTGCCAGGGGAGTGATGCGAAACACCATATATTTT
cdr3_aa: CARGVMRNTIYF

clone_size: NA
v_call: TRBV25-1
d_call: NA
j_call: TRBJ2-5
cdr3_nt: TGTGCCAGCAGTGAGGGGACACCCACAGTCTTC
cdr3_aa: CASSEGTPTVF

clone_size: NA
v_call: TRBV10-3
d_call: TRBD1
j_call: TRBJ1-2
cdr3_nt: TGTGCCAGCCGCCGACAGGGGCGAAACTATGGCTACACCTTC
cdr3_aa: CASRRQGRNYGYTF

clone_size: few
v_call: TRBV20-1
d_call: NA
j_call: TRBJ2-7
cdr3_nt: TGCAGTGCTTCCCGACAGGTTCGCTACGAGCAGTACTTC
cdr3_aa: CSASRQVRYEQYF

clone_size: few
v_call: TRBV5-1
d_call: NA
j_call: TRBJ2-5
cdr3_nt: TGCGCCAGCAGCTTGGGTACGGCGAAGGAGACCCAGTACTTC
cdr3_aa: CASSLGTAKETQYF

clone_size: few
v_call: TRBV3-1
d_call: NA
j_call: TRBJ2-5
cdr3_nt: TGTGCCAGCAGCCAAGATTCTAGCACCATTGAAGAGACCCAGTACTTC
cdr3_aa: CASSQDSSTIEETQYF

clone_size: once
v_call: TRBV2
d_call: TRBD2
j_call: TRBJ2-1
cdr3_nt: TGTGCCAGCAGTGAAGCGGCGCTAGCGGGAGGCGATGAGCAGTTCTTC
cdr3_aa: CASSEAALAGGDEQFF